This T cell receptor (beta chain) is drawn from a study of radiotherapy plus CTLA-4 blockade in lung cancer. Study in general: Objective responses were documented in 15% to 20% of patients, with disease control in roughly 34%. Study observations and caveats: Blood-borne expansion of tumor-derived TCR clones followed radiotherapy plus ipilimumab.

The germline gives CDR1 SGHTA, CDR2 FQGNSA. V trimming: 1 base; J trimming: 3 bases; junction bases outside the gene matches: 2. The CDR3 covers 16 residues. A word on this clone: Antigen specificity is unknown.

Using immunoSEQ multiplex PCR, the repertoire was profiled, and TCRdb retains in-frame clones only, with some absent. The sample yields 85,000 to 100,000 clones, around 84% seen once. Chemo-refractory metastatic non-small-cell lung cancer patients received focal radiation with ipilimumab CTLA-4 blockade. This chain uses TRBV7-2 with TRBJ2-7; TRBD2 agrees at 14 bases. The sequencing here drew on peripheral blood, taken from a patient treated with radiotherapy plus ipilimumab. The receptor was isolated from a human donor with non-small cell lung cancer that progressed on radiotherapy plus ipilimumab. Here the CDR3 DNA reads TGTGCCAGCAGCTTAGTGGGGACTAGCGGGGGCTACGAGCAGTACTTC. It encodes CASSLVGTSGGYEQYF.